Below, 3 T cell receptor beta chains from the same sample are listed, as sequenced in a study of PD-L1 blockade in urothelial cancer. The repertoire was sequenced with immunoSEQ multiplex PCR; TCRdb's copy has only in-frame clones and lacks some. The data contain approximately 86,000 clones, 70% to 90% of them singletons. The time point is: pretreatment peripheral blood. The sample here was PBMCs, taken around atezolizumab (anti-PD-L1) treatment. The receptors here all came from a middle-aged man with urothelial cancer.

This rearrangement joins TRBV7-6 to TRBJ2-5; D is unresolved. Germline loops: CDR1 SGHVS, CDR2 FNYEAQ. The CDR3 is 14 residues long. V was cut by 3 bases and J by 5 bases, with 13 bases left in between. CDR3 in amino acids: CASSLGSFVETQYF. The CDR3 DNA reads TGTGCCAGCAGCTTGGGCAGTTTTGTGGAGACCCAGTACTTC.

The sample holds a few counts of this clone. CDR3 loop: CASSKGLAGGQTYEQYF. The DNA of the CDR3 is TGTGCCAGCAGTAAAGGACTAGCGGGAGGTCAAACCTACGAGCAGTACTTC. The genes are TRBV6-1 and TRBJ2-7, with TRBD2 matching over 14 bases. The CDR3 runs to 17 residues. J was trimmed by 2 bases and V by 5 bases; bases with no gene match: 8. CDR1 and CDR2 from the germline V gene are MNHNS and SASEGT.

V is TRBV6-6 and J is TRBJ1-5; 9 bases line up with TRBD1. This CDR3 has 14 amino acids. With 2 bases clipped from V and 7 bases from J, the junction kept 3 bases outside the gene matches. Germline values: CDR1 MNHNY, CDR2 SVGAGI (reference sequence). The CDR3 reads CASSYRTGDQPQHF. In nucleotides, the CDR3 is TGTGCCAGCAGTTACAGGACAGGGGACCAGCCCCAGCATTTT.